The 9 T cell receptor beta chains listed next were all sequenced from one sample in a study of somatic mutations in cytotoxic T cells in rheumatoid arthritis. Measured with immunoSEQ multiplex PCR; TCRdb has only the in-frame clones, and not every one. The profile shows around 20,000 clones, around four fifths of them singletons. The sample was CD8+ T cells sorted from blood. The receptors come from an adult with rheumatoid arthritis.

This chain uses TRBV7-9 with TRBJ1-5, with TRBD1 matching over 10 bases. The CDR3 spans 15 residues. Germline loops: CDR1 SEHNR, CDR2 FQNEAQ (reference sequence). Trimming cost V 4 bases and J 7 bases; bases outside gene matches: 7. The CDR3 reads CASSSRQGAWQPQHF. In nucleotides, the CDR3 is TGTGCCAGCAGCTCAAGACAGGGGGCATGGCAGCCCCAGCATTTT.

This chain connects TRBV2 to TRBJ2-7; D unclear. Between the trimmed V and J ends, which lost 5 bases and 4 bases, there was a span of 18 bases. Germline lookup yields CDR1 SNHLY and CDR2 FYNNEI. The CDR3 has 15 amino acids. CDR3 region: CASSPKPSTRYEQYF. For the CDR3, the DNA is TGTGCCAGCAGTCCAAAACCCTCGACGCGTTACGAGCAGTACTTC.

This chain links TRBV28 with TRBJ1-2; 10 bases are shared with TRBD1. This CDR3 contains 12 residues. CDR1 is MDHEN and CDR2 is SYDVKM in the germline V gene. V shed 6 bases and J 8 bases; nucleotides not matched to a gene: 3. The CDR3, as DNA: TGTGCCAGCAGGAGGGACAGGGGAGGCTACACCTTC. It encodes CASRRDRGGYTF.

The V gene is TRBV13, the J gene TRBJ1-5, with D tentatively TRBD1 (5 bases). Trimming cost V 4 bases and J 1 base, with 23 bases left between them. Per the germline V gene, CDR1 is PRHDT and CDR2 is FYEKMQ (reference sequence). The CDR3 length is 19 residues. The CDR3 reads CASSSGTSSPEGSNQPQHF. CDR3 coding DNA: TGTGCCAGCAGCTCCGGGACCTCCAGCCCTGAGGGGAGCAATCAGCCCCAGCATTTT.

V gene TRBV10-2 combines with J gene TRBJ1-1, with 8 bases fitting TRBD1. The V gene end was trimmed by 5 bases and the J gene end by 1 base; junction bases not matched to a gene: 6. In germline, CDR1 is WSHSY, CDR2 SAAADI. This CDR3 region has 15 residues. Written as DNA, the CDR3 is TGCGCCAGCAGTTTTACGACAGGGGCGAACACTGAAGCTTTCTTT. Translating it yields CASSFTTGANTEAFF.

This rearrangement joins TRBV27 to TRBJ2-1, with TRBD2 matching over 8 bases. With 3 bases clipped from V and 3 bases from J, the junction kept 13 bases outside the gene matches. CDR3 length: 18 residues. Looked up from germline, CDR1 is MNHEY and CDR2 is SMNVEV (reference sequence). CDR3 region: CASSFPWSDSGSYNEQFF. The CDR3 nucleotides read TGTGCCAGCAGTTTTCCTTGGAGTGACAGCGGGAGCTACAATGAGCAGTTCTTC.

This clone was counted a few times. CDR3 in DNA: TGTGCCAGCAGCTCAGGCTTGATCTACGAGCAGTACTTC. It encodes CASSSGLIYEQYF. This chain joins TRBV5-6 and TRBJ2-7; D gene ambiguous. From germline, CDR1 is SGHDT and CDR2 YYEEEE. This CDR3 has 13 amino acids. V lost 3 bases and J lost 3, with 10 bases in between. The full variable domain, in which reference TRBV5-6 and TRBJ2-7 provide the parts outside the CDR3, is DAGVTQSPTHLIKTRGQQVTLRCSPKSGHDTVSWYQQALGQGPQFIFQYYEEEERQRGNFPDRFSGHQFPNYSSELNVNALLLGDSALYLCASSSGLIYEQYFGPGTRLTVT.

A few counts support this clone. This chain connects TRBV10-3 to TRBJ2-7; the D gene is possibly TRBD1 (6 bases). Deletions cut 9 bases from V and 4 bases from J, with 13 bases between. This CDR3 has 12 residues. Germline V CDR1 and CDR2: ENHRY, SYGVKD. CDR3 amino acids: CAIAGAAYEQYF. The CDR3 DNA reads TGTGCCATAGCAGGGGCAGCATACGAGCAGTACTTC.

The chain is built from TRBV30 and TRBJ1-1; TRBD1 is a possible D gene (6 bases). The CDR3 has 11 amino acids. Trimming shortened V by 1 base and J by 7 bases, and 7 bases separated the two germline ends. Germline V gene data show CDR1 as GTSNPN and CDR2 as SVGIG (reference sequence). The CDR3 loop is CAWSGQVEAFF. In DNA, the CDR3 is TGTGCCTGGAGTGGACAGGTTGAAGCTTTCTTT.